This T cell receptor beta chain was obtained from a study of cytomegalovirus exposure and HLA in healthy donors. In the study overall: Later, an analysis reported that the 130 or so validation repertoires had used the same platform as the approximately 600 first-cohort repertoires. Notes on the study in general: In the 100 to 150 validation repertoires, approximately 93% of cluster scores exceeded 0, per a later analysis.

Turning to this clone: Its target is unknown. A junction end diverges from the germline sequence, so it may reflect a read error.

Germline values: CDR1 LGHNA, CDR2 YNFKEQ. The CDR3 extends over 14 amino acids. Method: immunoSEQ multiplex PCR; TCRdb's copy keeps in-frame clones and lacks some. The table includes approximately 49,000 clones, roughly 93% detected once. Sequenced material: PBMCs. The chain couples TRBV4-2 to TRBJ2-3; 7 nucleotides agree with TRBD2. The sequence was collected from a man aged 18 to 29 in good health and CMV-seronegative. CDR3 sequence reads: CASSPAAAGPLGDF. The CDR3 DNA reads TGTGCCAGCAGCCCTGCAGCAGCGGGACCCCTTGGTGATTTT.